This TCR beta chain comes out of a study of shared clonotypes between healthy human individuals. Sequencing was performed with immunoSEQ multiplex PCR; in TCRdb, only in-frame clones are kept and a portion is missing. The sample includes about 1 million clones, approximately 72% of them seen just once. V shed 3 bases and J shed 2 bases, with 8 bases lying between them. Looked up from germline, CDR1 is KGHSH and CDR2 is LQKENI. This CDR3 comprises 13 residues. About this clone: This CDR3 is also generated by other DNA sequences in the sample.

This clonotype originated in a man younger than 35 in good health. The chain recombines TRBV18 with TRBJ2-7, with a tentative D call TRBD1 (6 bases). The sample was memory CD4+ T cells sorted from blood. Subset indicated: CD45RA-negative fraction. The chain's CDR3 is CASSPGQTYEQYF. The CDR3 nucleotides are TGTGCCAGCTCACCTGGACAGACCTACGAGCAGTACTTC. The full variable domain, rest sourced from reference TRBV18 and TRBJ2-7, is NAGVMQNPRHLVRRRGQEARLRCSPMKGHSHVYWYRQLPEEGLKFMVYLQKENIIDESGMPKERFSAEFPKEGPSILRIQQVVRGDSAAYFCASSPGQTYEQYFGPGTRLTVT.